The clone carrying this T cell receptor beta chain was detected once. Its specificity is not known. This entry is derived from a study of cytomegalovirus exposure and HLA in healthy donors. Study-level points and caveats: Later examination showed HLA-associated TCR beta chains had greater clonal expansion than equally common others. Many donors shared some public TCRs, even though most TCR sequences were rare.

PCR used 60 Vbeta primers and 13 Jbeta primers. TCRdb's table, derived via immunoSEQ multiplex PCR, lists solely in-frame clones and lacks some. This table holds under 120,000 clones, 50% to 65% found once. The CDR3 totals 15 residues. CDR1 is PRHDT and CDR2 is FYEKMQ in the germline V gene (reference sequence). V lost 3 bases and J lost 2, with 11 bases in between. The sequence was collected from a man aged 25 to 40 in good health and CMV-seropositive. This chain links TRBV13 with TRBJ1-5; no clear D. What was sequenced was PBMCs. The CDR3 DNA reads as TGTGCCAGCAGCTTTAGACGGGGTGGCAATCAGCCCCAGCATTTT. It translates to CASSFRRGGNQPQHF.